Presented here are 23 T cell receptor beta chains from one specimen sequenced in a study of T-cell memory formation after mild COVID-19. TCRdb reanalysed the 5' RACE reads using MiXCR and keeps one entry per CDR3 protein. Of hundreds of thousands of distinct CDR3 sequences in the sample, roughly a fifth are singletons; the top ten hold over 20%. Material: PBMCs or a T cell subset sorted from them (not recorded which). These receptors all stem from a man between 18 and 35 years old who had mild COVID-19 (a few samples of this study predate the infection). Cell type and time point are not known.

This clonotype was seen only a few times. V and J are TRBV6-1 and TRBJ2-3; possibly TRBD2 for D (5 bases). The V gene lost 3 bases and the J gene lost 6 bases, with 10 bases spanning the gap. The CDR3 is 13 residues long. CDR1 and CDR2 (germline): MNHNS, SASEGT. The CDR3 is CASSDSRGDTQYF. The DNA for the CDR3 is TGTGCCAGCAGTGACAGCCGAGGGGATACGCAGTATTTT.

This clonotype was recorded a few times. The chain combines TRBV3-1 with TRBJ1-3; D call uncertain. With 1 base removed from V and 0 bases from J, the gap between germline ends came to 10 bases. The CDR3 sequence is 16 residues long. From germline, CDR1 is LGHDT and CDR2 YNNKEL (reference sequence). CDR3 amino acids: CASSQAWSTSGNTIYF. CDR3 in DNA: TGTGCCAGCAGCCAAGCCTGGAGCACCTCTGGAAACACCATATATTTT.

The rearrangement links TRBV24-1 to TRBJ2-1; D gene unclear. Germline V gene data show CDR1 as KGHDR and CDR2 as SFDVKD. V was pared by 4 bases and J by 1 base, with 4 bases between. This CDR3 is 13 amino acids long. The CDR3 loop reads CATSEGSYNEQFF. The CDR3 nucleotides read TGTGCCACCAGTGAGGGGTCCTACAATGAGCAGTTCTTC.

This clonotype was seen just once. The chain joins TRBV27 to TRBJ2-1, with D perhaps matching TRBD2 (5 bases). The length of the CDR3 is 15 residues. Germline CDR1 reads MNHEY; CDR2 reads SMNVEV (reference sequence). V was clipped by 5 bases and J by 4 bases, with 15 bases between them. The CDR3 sequence: CASSPAVSGYNEQFF. Here the CDR3 DNA reads TGTGCCAGCAGTCCAGCGGTTTCAGGATACAATGAGCAGTTCTTC.

This sequence joins TRBV5-6 and TRBJ2-3; D is unresolved. V was cut by 4 bases and J by 2 bases, with 5 bases left in between. The germline V gene encodes CDR1 SGHDT and CDR2 YYEEEE. This CDR3 has 12 amino acids. The CDR3 here is CASSQVTDTQYF. In DNA form, the CDR3 reads TGTGCCAGCAGCCAAGTCACAGATACGCAGTATTTT.

Of note for this clonotype: Just one base apart from a much larger clone, this may be a read error. V and J are TRBV5-1 and TRBJ2-5, with D unclear. The ends were cut back, 6 bases at V and 1 base at J, with 4 bases in the middle. The CDR3 totals 11 residues. Germline loops: CDR1 SGHRS, CDR2 YFSETQ. As DNA, the CDR3 is TGCGCCAGCACCGTCCAAGAGACCCAGTACTTC. Its translation is CASTVQETQYF.

This clonotype was seen a handful of times. J is TRBJ2-2 and V is TRBV24-1, with 7 bases aligning to TRBD2. V lost 7 bases and J lost 6; bases outside the gene matches: 4. CDR3 length: 13 residues. The germline CDR1 and CDR2 sequences are KGHDR and SFDVKD. The CDR3 DNA reads as TGTGCCACCAGGCGGGGGAAAGCCGGGGAGCTGTTTTTT. Translating gives CATRRGKAGELFF.

The chain is built from TRBV7-2 and TRBJ2-3, with D perhaps TRBD2 (7 bases). Germline assignment: CDR1 SGHTA and CDR2 FQGNSA. This CDR3 comprises 17 residues. V was clipped by 5 bases and J by 3 bases, with 21 bases between them. CDR3 bases: TGTGCCAGCAGCGCCCACTTAAGGCGGGGGCCAACAGATACGCAGTATTTT. Translated, it gives CASSAHLRRGPTDTQYF.

The chain recombines TRBV7-7 with TRBJ2-7, with 7 positions matching TRBD1. The ends lost 5 bases at V and 3 bases at J; junction bases unmatched: 10. The germline gives CDR1 SSHAT, CDR2 FNYEAQ (reference sequence). This CDR3 has 15 amino acids. Here the CDR3 reads CASSPRQGPYYEQYF. CDR3 nucleotide sequence: TGTGCCAGCAGCCCTCGACAGGGTCCTTACTACGAGCAGTACTTC. Supplemented by reference TRBV7-7 and TRBJ2-7, the full variable domain reads GAGVSQSPRYKVTKRGQDVTLRCDPISSHATLYWYQQALGQGPEFLTYFNYEAQPDKSGLPSDRFSAERPEGSISTLTIQRTEQRDSAMYRCASSPRQGPYYEQYFGPGTRLTVT.

The chain couples TRBV5-1 to TRBJ2-1, with 7 bases matching TRBD1. J gave up 9 bases and V 0 bases, and 18 bases lay outside the gene matches. Per germline, CDR1 SGHRS and CDR2 YFSETQ. The CDR3 covers 18 residues. CDR3 DNA sequence: TGCGCCAGCAGCTTGGGGACTTTATCCGGGGACAGCCGAATTGAGCAGTTCTTC. It encodes CASSLGTLSGDSRIEQFF.

V is TRBV10-3 and J is TRBJ2-5, with 7 bases matching TRBD1. Germline CDR1 and CDR2: ENHRY and SYGVKD. This CDR3 has 14 amino acids. V dropped 0 bases and J dropped 5; count of bases not matched to a gene: 3. The CDR3 region is CAISESGGYETQYF. CDR3 DNA: TGTGCCATCAGTGAGTCAGGGGGCTATGAGACCCAGTACTTC.

This chain uses TRBV7-2 with TRBJ1-5; D uncertain. The germline V gene encodes CDR1 SGHTA and CDR2 FQGNSA. The CDR3 loop spans 13 amino acids. V lost 6 bases to trimming and J lost 7 bases, with 13 bases between them. CDR3 protein: CASRLDVRQPQHF. CDR3 DNA: TGTGCCAGCAGACTAGATGTCCGACAGCCCCAGCATTTT.

This clonotype was counted only a few times. The CDR3 loop reads CASSLGDRASGYTF. CDR3 coding DNA: TGTGCCAGCAGTTTAGGGGACAGGGCGTCTGGCTACACCTTC. The chain uses TRBV12-3 or TRBV12-4 and TRBJ1-2, with 9 bases matching TRBD1. V shed 1 base and J 7 bases; nucleotides not matched to a gene: 4. This CDR3 comprises 14 residues.

The gene calls are TRBV12-3 or TRBV12-4 and TRBJ2-3, with 10 bases aligning to TRBD2. Trimming at V came to 2 bases and at J to 7 bases, leaving 6 bases not matched to a gene. The CDR3 contains 15 residues. The CDR3 loop is CASSLTSGTRNTQYF. The CDR3 nucleotides read TGTGCCAGCAGTTTAACTAGCGGGACCCGCAATACGCAGTATTTT.

This chain connects TRBV4-3 to TRBJ1-5; a possible D gene is TRBD1 (5 bases). The V gene lost 1 base and the J gene lost 3 bases, with 19 bases spanning the gap. The CDR3 totals 18 residues. The germline V gene has CDR1 LGHNA and CDR2 YSLEER. The CDR3 region has the DNA TGCGCCAGCAGCCAAGGTTTGGGGGGTACCGGATACAATCAGCCCCAGCATTTT. Its protein product is CASSQGLGGTGYNQPQHF.

The chain uses TRBV18 and TRBJ1-1, with a tentative D call TRBD1 (6 bases). CDR1 and CDR2 from the germline V gene are KGHSH and LQKENI. There are 16 residues in the CDR3. V was pared by 3 bases and J by 5 bases, with 19 bases between. CDR3 nucleotide sequence: TGTGCCAGCTCACCGGGGGCTAGAGGGGGTGTAACTGAAGCTTTCTTT. Translation gives CASSPGARGGVTEAFF.

This clonotype has only a few counts. This chain uses TRBV23-1 with TRBJ1-6; perhaps TRBD1 as D (6 bases). TRBV23-1 is an ORF, with its function uncertain. V was cut by 4 bases and J by 12 bases, with 13 bases left in between. The CDR3 runs to 13 residues. CDR3 DNA: TGCGCCAGCAGTCCTCAGGGGCGCGAACCCCTCCACTTT. This sequence encodes CASSPQGREPLHF.

This chain uses TRBV12-3 or TRBV12-4 with TRBJ2-7; D unclear. The ends were cut back, 1 base at V and 3 bases at J, with 4 bases in the middle. The CDR3 runs 12 residues. The CDR3 sequence: CASSLGIYEQYF. As DNA, the CDR3 is TGTGCCAGCAGTTTAGGAATCTACGAGCAGTACTTC.

The genes are TRBV5-4 and TRBJ1-1; TRBD1 matches at 8 bases. V gave up 4 bases and J gave up 4 bases; unmatched junction bases: 12. The CDR3 spans 16 residues. CDR1 and CDR2 (germline): SGHNT, YYREEE (reference sequence). The CDR3 spells CASSVGGFQGATEAFF. In DNA, the CDR3 is TGTGCCAGCAGCGTTGGAGGTTTCCAGGGGGCCACTGAAGCTTTCTTT.

CDR3 sequence reads: CASSPGQGSYTF. CDR3 nucleotide sequence: TGCGCCAGCAGCCCGGGACAGGGGAGCTACACCTTC. The V gene is TRBV5-1, the J gene TRBJ1-2; 10 bases line up with TRBD1. V lost 4 bases, J lost 9 bases, and 3 bases stayed unmatched. The V gene's germline CDR1 is SGHRS and CDR2 YFSETQ. This CDR3 is built from 12 residues.

This clonotype was recorded a few times. The chain employs TRBV4-1 and TRBJ1-2; perhaps TRBD1 as D (6 bases). Germline V lookup: CDR1 MGHRA, CDR2 YSYEKL. Trimming removed 0 bases from V and 5 bases from J, with 16 bases in between. CDR3 length: 16 residues. CDR3 coding DNA: TGCGCCAGCAGCCAAGACAGGGGACAAATCGAGTATGGCTACACCTTC. This codes for CASSQDRGQIEYGYTF.

This clonotype has just a few counts. The J gene is TRBJ1-1, the V gene TRBV4-3, with D possibly TRBD1 on 5 matching bases. V lost 0 bases, J lost 10 bases, and 15 bases lay in between. CDR3 length equals 14 residues. From germline, CDR1 is LGHNA and CDR2 YSLEER. The CDR3 here is CASSQDLGATGAFF. CDR3 DNA sequence: TGCGCCAGCAGCCAAGATCTAGGGGCCACGGGAGCTTTCTTT.

This clonotype was found a few times. V and J are TRBV12-5 and TRBJ1-2, with TRBD1 matching over 7 bases. The V segment lost 7 bases and the J segment 5 bases; nucleotides outside the gene matches: 10. Germline V gene lookup returns CDR1 LGHNT and CDR2 FRNRAP. There are 14 residues in the CDR3. The CDR3 sequence: CASANEGAVYGYTF. In DNA form, the CDR3 reads TGTGCTAGTGCTAACGAGGGGGCCGTATATGGCTACACCTTC.